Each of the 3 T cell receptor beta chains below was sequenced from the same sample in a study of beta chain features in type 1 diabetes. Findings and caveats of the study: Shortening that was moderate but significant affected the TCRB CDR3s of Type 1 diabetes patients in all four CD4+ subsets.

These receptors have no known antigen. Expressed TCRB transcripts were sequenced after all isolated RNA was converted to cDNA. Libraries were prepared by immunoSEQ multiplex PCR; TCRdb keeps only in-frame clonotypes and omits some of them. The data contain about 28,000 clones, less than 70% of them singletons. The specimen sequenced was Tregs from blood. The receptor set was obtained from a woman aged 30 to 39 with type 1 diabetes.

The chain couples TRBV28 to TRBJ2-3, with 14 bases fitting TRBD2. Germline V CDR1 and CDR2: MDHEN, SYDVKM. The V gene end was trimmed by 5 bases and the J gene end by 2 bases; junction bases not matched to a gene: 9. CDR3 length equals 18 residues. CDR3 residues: CASSPRWGLAGVTDTQYF. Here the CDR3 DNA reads TGTGCCAGCAGTCCCCGGTGGGGACTAGCGGGAGTCACAGATACGCAGTATTTT.

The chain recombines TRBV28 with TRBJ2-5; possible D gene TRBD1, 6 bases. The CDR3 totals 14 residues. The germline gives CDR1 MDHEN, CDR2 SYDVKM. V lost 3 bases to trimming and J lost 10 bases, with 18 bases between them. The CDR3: CASSFSGRGHRQYF. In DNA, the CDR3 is TGTGCCAGCAGTTTTAGTGGCAGGGGTCACCGCCAGTACTTC.

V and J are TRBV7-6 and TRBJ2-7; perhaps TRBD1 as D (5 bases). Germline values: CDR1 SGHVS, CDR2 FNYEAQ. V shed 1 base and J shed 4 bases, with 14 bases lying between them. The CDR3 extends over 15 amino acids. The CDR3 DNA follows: TGTGCCAGCAGCTTAGTCCCCTCCGCAGGGTACGAGCAGTACTTC. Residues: CASSLVPSAGYEQYF.